This T cell receptor (beta chain) came from a study of blood T cell repertoires in COVID-19. Across the whole study: Italy, Spain and the United States were the sources of the convalescent and acute COVID-19 samples. PBMCs, B-cell-depleted T cells, or T cells were the source of the cDNA or gDNA that made up the material.

Profiled with immunoSEQ multiplex PCR; TCRdb holds only in-frame clones, not every one. The data hold 220,000 or so clones, with about 79% observed a single time. Assignments of participants to cohorts depended upon their own reported clinical history. Resolution of symptoms, clearance, or two negative PCRs was present in recovered Cohort 3 donors. In germline, CDR1 is MNHEY, CDR2 SMNVEV (reference sequence). This CDR3 has 13 amino acids. Unmatched junction bases numbered 4, after V lost 2 bases and J lost 9 bases. Sequences were obtained from PBMCs or T cells enriched from blood (not recorded which). The chain has TRBV27 and TRBJ2-1; TRBD2 matches 7 bases. The sequence came from a woman aged 60-75 years who had recovered from COVID-19. The CDR3 nucleotides are TGTGCCAGCAGTTTAAGACTAGCCGTTGAGCAGTTCTTC. It is translated as CASSLRLAVEQFF.